This T cell receptor beta chain was identified during a study of T cell repertoires in aging, cancer and after chemotherapy. Across the study: Six age groups, ranging from 30 or younger to 70 or older, included the donors. General observations from the study: Compared with age-matched healthy donors, untreated hematological or solid cancer patients showed higher blood TCR clonality. Loss of evenness, beyond lost richness, contributed to age-related TCR diversity decline in cancer patients. In each cancer cohort, median generation probability increased across chemotherapy, suggesting thymic output rebounded.

The V end was cut by 2 bases, the J end by 1 base, with 3 bases between. The CDR3 spans 13 residues. The germline gives CDR1 MNHEY, CDR2 SVGAGI. Peripheral blood genomic DNA, not sorted cells or RNA, was the template. TRB rearrangements spanning V, D and J were amplified using mixed TRB-A/B primers. TCRdb called the multiplex PCR reads again in MiXCR, with one record for every CDR3 protein. The sample has some 7,700 distinct CDR3 sequences, about 30% seen once; the top ten hold 3.6%. A word on this clonotype: Its antigen is unidentified.

The source is a human donor in good health. The chain combines TRBV6-5 with TRBJ2-1, with unresolved D. The material sequenced was blood. The chain's CDR3 is CASSYESYNEQFF. CDR3 nucleotides: TGTGCCAGCAGTTACGAGTCCTACAATGAGCAGTTCTTC.